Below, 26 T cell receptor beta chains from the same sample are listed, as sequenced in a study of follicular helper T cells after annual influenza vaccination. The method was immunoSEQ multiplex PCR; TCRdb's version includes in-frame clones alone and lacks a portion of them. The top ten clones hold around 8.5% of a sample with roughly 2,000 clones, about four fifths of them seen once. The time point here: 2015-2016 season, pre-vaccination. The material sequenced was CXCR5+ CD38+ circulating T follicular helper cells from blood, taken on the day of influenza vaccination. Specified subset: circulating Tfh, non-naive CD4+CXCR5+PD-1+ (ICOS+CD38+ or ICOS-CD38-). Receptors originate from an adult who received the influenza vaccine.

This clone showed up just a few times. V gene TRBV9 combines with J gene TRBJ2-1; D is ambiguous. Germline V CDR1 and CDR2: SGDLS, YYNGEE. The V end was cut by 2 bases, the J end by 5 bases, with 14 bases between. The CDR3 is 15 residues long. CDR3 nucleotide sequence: TGTGCCAGCAGCGTCTCTGCCCGCGCGGACAATGAGCAGTTCTTC. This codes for CASSVSARADNEQFF.

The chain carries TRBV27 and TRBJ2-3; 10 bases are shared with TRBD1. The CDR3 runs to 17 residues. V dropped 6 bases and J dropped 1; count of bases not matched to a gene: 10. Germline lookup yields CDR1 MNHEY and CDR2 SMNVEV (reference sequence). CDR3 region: CASSRRGTGVGTDTQYF. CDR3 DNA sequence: TGTGCCAGCAGCCGCCGGGGGACAGGGGTTGGCACAGATACGCAGTATTTT.

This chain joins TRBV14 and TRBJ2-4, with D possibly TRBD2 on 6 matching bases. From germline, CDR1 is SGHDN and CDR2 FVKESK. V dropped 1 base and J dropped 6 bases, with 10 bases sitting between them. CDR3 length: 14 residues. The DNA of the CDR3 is TGTGCCAGCAGCCAAGCGCCGGAGGGAAACATTCAGTACTTC. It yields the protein CASSQAPEGNIQYF.

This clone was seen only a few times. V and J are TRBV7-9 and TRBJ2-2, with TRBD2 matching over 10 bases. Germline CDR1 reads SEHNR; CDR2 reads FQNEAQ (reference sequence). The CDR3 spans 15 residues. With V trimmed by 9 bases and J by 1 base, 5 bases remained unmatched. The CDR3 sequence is CASPGLALNTGELFF. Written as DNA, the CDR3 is TGTGCCAGTCCGGGACTAGCGCTGAACACCGGGGAGCTGTTTTTT.

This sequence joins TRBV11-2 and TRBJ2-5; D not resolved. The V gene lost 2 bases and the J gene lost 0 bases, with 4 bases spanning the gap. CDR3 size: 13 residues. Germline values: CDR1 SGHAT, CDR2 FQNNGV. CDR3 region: CASSLNYQETQYF. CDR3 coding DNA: TGTGCCAGCAGCTTAAATTACCAAGAGACCCAGTACTTC.

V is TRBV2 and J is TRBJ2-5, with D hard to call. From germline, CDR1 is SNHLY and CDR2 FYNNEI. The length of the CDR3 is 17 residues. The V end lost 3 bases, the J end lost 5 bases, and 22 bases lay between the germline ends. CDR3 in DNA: TGTGCCAGCAGTGACTCTTGGACGGCCGGCAGAGGCGAGACCCAGTACTTC. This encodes CASSDSWTAGRGETQYF.

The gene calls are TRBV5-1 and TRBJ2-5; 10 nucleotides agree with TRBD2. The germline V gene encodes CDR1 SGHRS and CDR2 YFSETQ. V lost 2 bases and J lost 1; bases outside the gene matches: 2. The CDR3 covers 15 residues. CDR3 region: CASSLVAGGQETQYF. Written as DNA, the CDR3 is TGCGCCAGCAGCTTAGTAGCGGGGGGCCAAGAGACCCAGTACTTC. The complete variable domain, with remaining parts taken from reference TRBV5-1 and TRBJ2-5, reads KAGVTQTPRYLIKTRGQQVTLSCSPISGHRSVSWYQQTPGQGLQFLFEYFSETQRNKGNFPGRFSGRQFSNSRSEMNVSTLELGDSALYLCASSLVAGGQETQYFGPGTRLLVL.

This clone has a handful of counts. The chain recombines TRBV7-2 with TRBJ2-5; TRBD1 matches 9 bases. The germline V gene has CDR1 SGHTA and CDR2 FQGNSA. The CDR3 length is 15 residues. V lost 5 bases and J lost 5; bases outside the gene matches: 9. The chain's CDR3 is CASSMPGQGSETQYF. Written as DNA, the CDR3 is TGTGCCAGCAGCATGCCCGGACAGGGGTCGGAGACCCAGTACTTC.

Here the CDR3 reads CASSRFRGGGYQETQYF. CDR3 sequence (DNA): TGTGCCAGCAGCCGGTTTCGGGGCGGGGGTTACCAAGAGACCCAGTACTTC. The V gene is TRBV7-2, the J gene TRBJ2-5; TRBD2 agrees at 7 bases. The trim removed 5 bases at V and 0 bases at J, leaving 12 bases unmatched. This CDR3 has 17 amino acids. Germline V gene sequence: CDR1 SGHTA, CDR2 FQGNSA.

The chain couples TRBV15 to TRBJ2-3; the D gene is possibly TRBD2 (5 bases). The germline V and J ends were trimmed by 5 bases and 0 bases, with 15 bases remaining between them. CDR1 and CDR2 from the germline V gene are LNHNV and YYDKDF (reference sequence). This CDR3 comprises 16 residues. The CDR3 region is CATSLGLDTSTDTQYF. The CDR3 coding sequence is TGTGCCACCAGCCTAGGACTTGATACTAGCACAGATACGCAGTATTTT.

CDR3: CASSLLSRTSGYNEQFF. CDR3 bases: TGTGCCAGCAGCTTACTTTCTAGGACTAGCGGGTACAATGAGCAGTTCTTC. The rearrangement joins TRBV7-9 to TRBJ2-1; 11 bases line up with TRBD2. This CDR3 is 17 amino acids long. The V gene end was trimmed by 2 bases and the J gene end by 4 bases; junction bases not matched to a gene: 7. The V gene's germline CDR1 is SEHNR and CDR2 FQNEAQ (reference sequence).

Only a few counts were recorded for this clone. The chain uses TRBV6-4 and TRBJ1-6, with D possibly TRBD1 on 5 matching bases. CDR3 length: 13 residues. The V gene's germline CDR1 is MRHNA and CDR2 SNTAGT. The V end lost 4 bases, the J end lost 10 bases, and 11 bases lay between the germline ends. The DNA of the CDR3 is TGTGCCAGCAGTGCGCAGGGAGGGTCACCCCTCCACTTT. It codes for CASSAQGGSPLHF.

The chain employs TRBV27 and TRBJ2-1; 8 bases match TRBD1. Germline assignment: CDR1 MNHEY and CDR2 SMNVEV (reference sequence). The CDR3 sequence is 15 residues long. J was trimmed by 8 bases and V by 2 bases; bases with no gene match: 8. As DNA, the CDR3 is TGTGCCAGCAGTTTAGGACAGGGAATTGGGGATGAGCAGTTCTTC. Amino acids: CASSLGQGIGDEQFF.

The DNA for the CDR3 is TGTGCCAGCAGCGTGACAGGGTTGGGCACAGATACGCAGTATTTT. Its protein product is CASSVTGLGTDTQYF. The chain uses TRBV5-5 and TRBJ2-3; 7 bases match TRBD1. The V and J ends lost 4 bases and 1 base, in that order; junction bases with no gene match: 6. Germline loops: CDR1 SGHKS, CDR2 YYEKEE (reference sequence). There are 15 residues in the CDR3.

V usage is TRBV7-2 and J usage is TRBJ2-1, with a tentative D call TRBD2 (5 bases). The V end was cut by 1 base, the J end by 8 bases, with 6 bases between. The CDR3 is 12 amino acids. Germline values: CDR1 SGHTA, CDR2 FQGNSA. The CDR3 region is CASSLGGYEQFF. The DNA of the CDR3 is TGTGCCAGCAGCTTAGGAGGGTATGAGCAGTTCTTC.

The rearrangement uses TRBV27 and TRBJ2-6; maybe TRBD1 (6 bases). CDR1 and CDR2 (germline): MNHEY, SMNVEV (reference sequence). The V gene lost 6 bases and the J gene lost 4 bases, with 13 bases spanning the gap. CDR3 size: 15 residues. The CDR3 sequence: CASRLQGAGANVLTF. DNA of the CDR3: TGTGCCAGCAGGTTACAGGGAGCGGGGGCCAACGTCCTGACTTTC.

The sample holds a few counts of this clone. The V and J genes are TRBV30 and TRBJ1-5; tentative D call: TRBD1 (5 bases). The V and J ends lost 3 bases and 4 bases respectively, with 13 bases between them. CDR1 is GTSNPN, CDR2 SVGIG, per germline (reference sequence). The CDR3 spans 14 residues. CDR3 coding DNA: TGTGCCTGGAGGGGACCCGGCCGAAATCAGCCCCAGCATTTT. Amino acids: CAWRGPGRNQPQHF.

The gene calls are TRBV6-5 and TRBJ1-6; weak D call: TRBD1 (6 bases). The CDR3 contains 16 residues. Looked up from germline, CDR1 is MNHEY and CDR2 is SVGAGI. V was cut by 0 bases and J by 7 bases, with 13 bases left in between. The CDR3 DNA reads TGTGCCAGCAGTTACTCCACAGGGATTGGGAATTCACCCCTCCACTTT. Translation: CASSYSTGIGNSPLHF.

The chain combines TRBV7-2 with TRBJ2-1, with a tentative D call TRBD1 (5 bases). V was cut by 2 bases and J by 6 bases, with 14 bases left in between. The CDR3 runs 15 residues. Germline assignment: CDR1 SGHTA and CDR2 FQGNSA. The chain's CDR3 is CASSLIGQGSNEQFF. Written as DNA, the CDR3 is TGTGCCAGCAGCTTAATCGGGCAGGGCAGCAATGAGCAGTTCTTC. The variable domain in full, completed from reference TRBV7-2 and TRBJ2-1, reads GAGVSQSPSNKVTEKGKDVELRCDPISGHTALYWYRQSLGQGLEFLIYFQGNSAPDKSGLPSDRFSAERTGGSVSTLTIQRTQQEDSAVYLCASSLIGQGSNEQFFGPGTRLTVL.

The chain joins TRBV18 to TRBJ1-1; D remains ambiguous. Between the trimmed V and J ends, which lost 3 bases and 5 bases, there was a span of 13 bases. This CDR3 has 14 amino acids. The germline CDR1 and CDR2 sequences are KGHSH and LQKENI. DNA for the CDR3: TGTGCCAGCTCACCGGGCGCTTTCGAGACTGAAGCTTTCTTT. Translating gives CASSPGAFETEAFF.

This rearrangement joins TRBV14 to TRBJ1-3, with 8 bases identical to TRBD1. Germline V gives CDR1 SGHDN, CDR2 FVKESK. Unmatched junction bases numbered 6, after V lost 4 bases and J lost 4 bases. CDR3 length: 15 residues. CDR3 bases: TGTGCCAGCAGCCGTCAGGGGGCTCGGGGAAACACCATATATTTT. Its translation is CASSRQGARGNTIYF.

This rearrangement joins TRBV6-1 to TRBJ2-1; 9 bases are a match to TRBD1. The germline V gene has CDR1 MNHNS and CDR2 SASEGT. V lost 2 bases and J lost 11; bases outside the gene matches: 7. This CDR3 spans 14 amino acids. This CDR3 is CASSESWDRVKQFF. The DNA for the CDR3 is TGTGCCAGCAGTGAATCCTGGGACAGGGTGAAGCAGTTCTTC.

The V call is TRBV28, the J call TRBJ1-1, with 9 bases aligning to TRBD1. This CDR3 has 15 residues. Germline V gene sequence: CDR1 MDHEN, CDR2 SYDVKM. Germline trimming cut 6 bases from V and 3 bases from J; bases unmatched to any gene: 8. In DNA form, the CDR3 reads TGTGCCAGCAGGATACAGGGGGCGAGGGACACTGAAGCTTTCTTT. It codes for CASRIQGARDTEAFF. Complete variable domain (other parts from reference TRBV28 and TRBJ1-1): DVKVTQSSRYLVKRTGEKVFLECVQDMDHENMFWYRQDPGLGLRLIYFSYDVKMKEKGDIPEGYSVSREKKERFSLILESASTNQTSMYLCASRIQGARDTEAFFGQGTRLTVV.

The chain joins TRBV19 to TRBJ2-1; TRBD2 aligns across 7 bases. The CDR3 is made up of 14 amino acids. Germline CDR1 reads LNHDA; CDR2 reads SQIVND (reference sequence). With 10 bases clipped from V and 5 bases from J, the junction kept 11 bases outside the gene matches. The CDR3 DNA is TGTGCCACCCGCCCACGGGGGAGGGACAATGAGCAGTTCTTC. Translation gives CATRPRGRDNEQFF.

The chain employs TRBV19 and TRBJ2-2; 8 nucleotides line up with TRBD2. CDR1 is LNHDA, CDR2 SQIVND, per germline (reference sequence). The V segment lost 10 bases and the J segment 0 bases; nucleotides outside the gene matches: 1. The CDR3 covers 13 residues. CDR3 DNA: TGTGCCACTAGCGGGCCGAACACCGGGGAGCTGTTTTTT. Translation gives CATSGPNTGELFF.

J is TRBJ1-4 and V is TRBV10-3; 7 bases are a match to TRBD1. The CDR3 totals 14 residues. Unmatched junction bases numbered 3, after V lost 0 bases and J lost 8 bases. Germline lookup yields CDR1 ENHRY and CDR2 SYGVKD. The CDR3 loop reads CAISESGGWEKLFF. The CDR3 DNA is TGTGCCATCAGTGAGTCAGGGGGCTGGGAAAAACTGTTTTTT.